This TCR beta chain originates from a study of blood T cell repertoires in COVID-19. Study context: Samples came from the United States, Italy and Spain, spanning acute and convalescent COVID-19. T cells, B-cell-depleted T cells, or PBMCs supplied cDNA or gDNA.

Source study methods: Nucleated cell number was recorded as an estimate derived from reference gene primer amplification. Profiled with immunoSEQ multiplex PCR; TCRdb holds only in-frame clones, not every one. Clone size and V and J calls were adopted from that table, with D and trimming inferred from the DNA. The top ten hold approximately 7.2% of the sample, which has 200,000 or so clones, roughly 84% seen once. Individuals aged about 18 to 95 years were recruited from about two dozen US areas. V was clipped by 7 bases and J by 2 bases; unmatched bases: 0. CDR1 is KGHDR and CDR2 is SFDVKD in the germline V gene. CDR3 length: 13 residues.

The TCR sequence derives from a man aged 25-45 years in a cohort exposed to, infected with or recovered from COVID-19 (not recorded which). The chain carries TRBV24-1 and TRBJ1-5, with TRBD1 identical over 8 bases. What was sequenced was PBMCs or T cells enriched from blood (not recorded which). CDR3 sequence (DNA): TGTGCCACCAGGGGACAGGGCAATCAGCCCCAGCATTTT. Its translation is CATRGQGNQPQHF.